The 14 T cell receptor beta chains below all came from one sample that was sequenced in a study of OX40 agonist ivuxolimab in advanced cancers. Clones were read by immunoSEQ multiplex PCR, and TCRdb kept only the in-frame ones, dropping some. The data hold fewer than 20,000 clones, with around 74% observed a single time. The source was CD4+ or CD8+ T cells sorted from blood, collected in a trial of the OX40 agonist ivuxolimab. Every receptor here comes from an adult with an advanced solid tumor such as melanoma, head and neck, liver or kidney cancer.

The DNA for the CDR3 is TGTGCCAGCCGGACGGGGCCCCCAGGGCTAGGTTCACCCCTCCACTTT. Protein product: CASRTGPPGLGSPLHF. The chain couples TRBV7-9 to TRBJ1-6, with D possibly TRBD1 on 5 matching bases. Germline loops: CDR1 SEHNR, CDR2 FQNEAQ (reference sequence). This CDR3 contains 16 residues. V dropped 8 bases and J dropped 9 bases, with 23 bases sitting between them.

The chain uses TRBV7-8 and TRBJ2-7; TRBD2 matches 7 bases. V was clipped by 5 bases and J by 2 bases; unmatched bases: 3. Per germline, CDR1 SGHVS and CDR2 FQNEAQ. The CDR3 totals 13 residues. CDR3 region: CASSLREAYEQYF. The CDR3 DNA follows: TGTGCCAGCAGCCTCCGGGAGGCCTACGAGCAGTACTTC.

In this sample, this clone turned up a few times. The chain is built from TRBV14 and TRBJ1-1; no clear D. V was pared by 4 bases and J by 3 bases, with 9 bases between. The CDR3 spans 13 residues. CDR1 SGHDN and CDR2 FVKESK come from the germline V gene. The CDR3 DNA reads as TGTGCCAGCAGCCCCTTTGAGTACACTGAAGCTTTCTTT. It specifies CASSPFEYTEAFF.

This clone occurred a few times. The chain is built from TRBV5-6 and TRBJ2-7; 9 nucleotides agree with TRBD2. Trimming cost V 2 bases and J 6 bases; bases outside gene matches: 3. This CDR3 is 13 amino acids long. CDR1 and CDR2 (germline): SGHDT, YYEEEE. In nucleotides, the CDR3 is TGTGCCAGCAGCTTAGGGACTAGCTCCGAGCAGTACTTC. The encoded protein is CASSLGTSSEQYF.

This clone appeared a few times. J is TRBJ2-1 and V is TRBV11-2; 13 bases agree with TRBD2. The V gene's germline CDR1 is SGHAT and CDR2 FQNNGV. This CDR3 has 18 residues. Trimming cost V 2 bases and J 8 bases; bases outside gene matches: 12. The CDR3 protein is CASSLTFGLAGDLDEQFF. The CDR3 nucleotides read TGTGCCAGCAGCTTAACCTTCGGACTAGCGGGGGACCTGGATGAGCAGTTCTTC. The whole variable domain, remainder taken from reference TRBV11-2 and TRBJ2-1, is EAGVAQSPRYKIIEKRQSVAFWCNPISGHATLYWYQQILGQGPKLLIQFQNNGVVDDSQLPKDRFSAERLKGVDSTLKIQPAKLEDSAVYLCASSLTFGLAGDLDEQFFGPGTRLTVL.

This clone is categorized as medium-sized (0.01 to 0.1%). The chain employs TRBV6-6 and TRBJ1-1; unclear D gene. With 10 bases removed from V and 1 base from J, the gap between germline ends came to 10 bases. The CDR3 runs to 12 residues. Germline V lookup: CDR1 MNHNY, CDR2 SVGAGI (reference sequence). The CDR3 coding sequence is TGTGCCACCTCGCGAGAGAACACTGAAGCTTTCTTT. Translation: CATSRENTEAFF.

The J gene is TRBJ2-1, the V gene TRBV11-2, with 15 positions matching TRBD2. Germline lookup yields CDR1 SGHAT and CDR2 FQNNGV. The CDR3 totals 18 residues. V lost 6 bases to trimming and J lost 2 bases; unmatched junction nucleotides: 8. Here the CDR3 reads CASRTGTSGGPAYNEQFF. CDR3 coding DNA: TGTGCCAGCAGGACCGGGACTAGCGGGGGGCCAGCCTACAATGAGCAGTTCTTC.

This clone was observed a handful of times. V is TRBV27 and J is TRBJ2-7; D gene uncertain. V lost 3 bases, J lost 2 bases, and 8 bases lay in between. The CDR3 has 13 residues. The germline V gene encodes CDR1 MNHEY and CDR2 SMNVEV (reference sequence). CDR3 in DNA: TGTGCCAGCAGTTTGTGGAGCACCTACGAGCAGTACTTC. Translating gives CASSLWSTYEQYF.

In its sample, this clone was seen many times. J is TRBJ1-1 and V is TRBV9; D call uncertain. The CDR3 runs to 16 residues. In germline, CDR1 is SGDLS, CDR2 YYNGEE. Trimming left V 0 bases short and J 0 bases short, with 12 bases between. The CDR3 here is CASSVGEANLNTEAFF. The CDR3 DNA is TGTGCCAGCAGCGTAGGTGAGGCTAATCTGAACACTGAAGCTTTCTTT. Supplemented by reference TRBV9 and TRBJ1-1, the full variable domain reads DSGVTQTPKHLITATGQRVTLRCSPRSGDLSVYWYQQSLDQGLQFLIQYYNGEERAKGNILERFSAQQFPDLHSELNLSSLELGDSALYFCASSVGEANLNTEAFFGQGTRLTVV.

The CDR3: CASRRGRANEKLFF. The DNA for the CDR3 is TGCGCCAGCAGAAGAGGGCGTGCAAATGAAAAACTGTTTTTT. The chain combines TRBV5-1 with TRBJ1-4; D is ambiguous. Trimming stripped 5 bases from V and 5 bases from J, with 13 bases between. Germline assignment: CDR1 SGHRS and CDR2 YFSETQ. The CDR3 covers 14 residues.

The V call is TRBV19, the J call TRBJ1-3, with unresolved D. This CDR3 is built from 15 residues. V lost 3 bases to trimming and J lost 4 bases, with 13 bases between them. Looked up from germline, CDR1 is LNHDA and CDR2 is SQIVND (reference sequence). The CDR3 reads CASSIHSGPGNTIYF. The CDR3 DNA sequence: TGTGCCAGTAGTATCCATTCAGGTCCCGGAAACACCATATATTTT.

J is TRBJ2-3 and V is TRBV4-1; D perhaps matches TRBD2 (6 bases). The CDR3 is 14 amino acids. V was pared by 0 bases and J by 5 bases, with 9 bases between. The germline gives CDR1 MGHRA, CDR2 YSYEKL. This CDR3 reads CASSQEWGGDTQYF. The CDR3 DNA reads TGCGCCAGCAGCCAAGAATGGGGAGGAGATACGCAGTATTTT.

The chain recombines TRBV5-5 with TRBJ2-2; no reliable D call. CDR3 length equals 16 residues. Trimming stripped 0 bases from V and 0 bases from J, with 9 bases between. Germline CDR1 and CDR2: SGHKS and YYEKEE (reference sequence). This chain's CDR3 is CASSLGWSPNTGELFF. DNA for the CDR3: TGTGCCAGCAGCTTGGGGTGGAGTCCGAACACCGGGGAGCTGTTTTTT.

CDR3 sequence reads: CASSLTDSSYNEQFF. In nucleotides, the CDR3 is TGTGCCAGCAGTTTAACGGACAGCTCCTACAATGAGCAGTTCTTC. The chain recombines TRBV27 with TRBJ2-1; D may be TRBD1 (6 bases). The V and J ends lost 2 bases and 0 bases respectively, with 8 bases between them. The CDR3 spans 15 residues. CDR1 and CDR2 from the germline V gene are MNHEY and SMNVEV (reference sequence).